The T cell receptor (beta chain) under discussion was sequenced for a study of chronic HIV infection and antiretroviral therapy. TCRdb redid the calling of the 5' RACE reads with MiXCR, one entry per CDR3 protein. This table has 45,000 to 60,000 distinct CDR3 sequences, about 18% appearing once. This clonotype was obtained from an adult who had HIV and had not received antiretroviral therapy, or was an uninfected healthy control (not recorded which). Sequencing input: peripheral blood.

The chain's CDR3 is CSATGTSAYEQYF. The CDR3 nucleotides read TGCAGTGCAACCGGGACTAGCGCCTACGAGCAGTACTTC. The gene calls are TRBV20-1 and TRBJ2-7, with 10 bases that match TRBD2. The ends lost 6 bases at V and 2 bases at J; junction bases unmatched: 4. The germline gives CDR1 DFQATT, CDR2 SNEGSKA (reference sequence). The CDR3 sequence is 13 residues long.